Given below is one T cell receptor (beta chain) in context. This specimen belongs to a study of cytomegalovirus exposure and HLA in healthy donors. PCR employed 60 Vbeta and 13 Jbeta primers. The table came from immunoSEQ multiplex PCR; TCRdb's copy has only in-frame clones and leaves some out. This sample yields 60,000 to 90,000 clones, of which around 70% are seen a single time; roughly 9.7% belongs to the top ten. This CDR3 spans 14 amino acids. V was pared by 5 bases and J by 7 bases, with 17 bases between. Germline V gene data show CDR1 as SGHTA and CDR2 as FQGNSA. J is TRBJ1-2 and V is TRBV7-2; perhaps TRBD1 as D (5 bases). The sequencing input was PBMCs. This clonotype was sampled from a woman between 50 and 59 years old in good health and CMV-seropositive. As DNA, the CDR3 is TGTGCCAGCAGCCCTGTTTGGGGGGAGATTGGCTACACCTTC. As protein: CASSPVWGEIGYTF.